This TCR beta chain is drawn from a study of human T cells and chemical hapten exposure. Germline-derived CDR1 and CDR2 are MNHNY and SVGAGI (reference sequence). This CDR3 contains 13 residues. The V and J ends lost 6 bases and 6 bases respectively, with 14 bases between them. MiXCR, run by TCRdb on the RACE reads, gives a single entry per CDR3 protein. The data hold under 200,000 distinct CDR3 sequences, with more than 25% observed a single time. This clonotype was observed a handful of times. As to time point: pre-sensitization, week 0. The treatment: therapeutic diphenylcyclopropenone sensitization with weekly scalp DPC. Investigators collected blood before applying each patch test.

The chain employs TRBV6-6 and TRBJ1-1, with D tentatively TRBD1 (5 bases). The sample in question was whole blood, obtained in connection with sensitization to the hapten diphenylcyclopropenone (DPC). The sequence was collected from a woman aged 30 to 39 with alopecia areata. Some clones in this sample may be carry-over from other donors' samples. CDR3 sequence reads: CASRDGGAPEAFF. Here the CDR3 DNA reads TGTGCCAGCAGGGACGGAGGGGCCCCTGAAGCTTTCTTT.